Shown below are 28 T cell receptor beta chains from a single sample sequenced in a study of T-cell memory formation after mild COVID-19. TCRdb re-called the 5' RACE reads with MiXCR, one entry per CDR3 protein. The sample has approximately 290,000 distinct CDR3 sequences, just under 20% seen once. Source material: PBMCs or a T cell subset sorted from them (not recorded which). The origin of the receptors is a man in his late teens or twenties who had mild COVID-19 (a few samples of this study predate the infection). Cell type and time point are not known.

The table lists this clonotype with a few counts. The chain employs TRBV1 and TRBJ2-2; the D segment call TRBD1 is taken from the table without a DNA check. TRBV1 is classified as a pseudogene. The CDR3 extends over 16 amino acids. The CDR3 DNA is TGCACCAGCACCACAAACCCCGGGCAACCAACGGGGGAGCTGTTTTTT. Translated: CTSTTNPGQPTGELFF.

The V gene is TRBV18, the J gene TRBJ2-7, with 11 bases identical to TRBD1. The V and J ends lost 4 bases and 5 bases, in that order; junction bases with no gene match: 1. Germline values: CDR1 KGHSH, CDR2 LQKENI. CDR3 length: 13 amino acids. This CDR3 reads CASSRGQGDEQYF. DNA of the CDR3: TGTGCCAGCTCACGGGGACAGGGGGACGAGCAGTACTTC.

In its sample, this clonotype was seen a few times. The CDR3 DNA is TGTGCCATCTTCATTCCGGGACAGGGGATCGGTGGCTACACCTTC. It codes for CAIFIPGQGIGGYTF. The chain combines TRBV11-2 with TRBJ1-2; 10 bases are shared with TRBD1. CDR3 length equals 15 residues. The ends lost 10 bases at V and 7 bases at J; junction bases unmatched: 15. CDR1 and CDR2 from the germline V gene are SGHAT and FQNNGV.

The chain carries TRBV6-2 or TRBV6-3 and TRBJ1-6; 8 nucleotides agree with TRBD1. V dropped 2 bases and J dropped 6; count of bases not matched to a gene: 3. Germline lookup yields CDR1 MNHEY and CDR2 SVGEGT. The CDR3 runs 15 residues. The CDR3 DNA sequence: TGTGCCAGCAGTTACCTTGACAGGGGTAATTCACCCCTCCACTTT. This sequence encodes CASSYLDRGNSPLHF.

This clonotype has ten or more counts. J is TRBJ2-3 and V is TRBV19; D not resolved. The CDR3 is 11 residues long. Trimming shortened V by 8 bases and J by 2 bases, and 5 bases separated the two germline ends. Germline CDR1 and CDR2: LNHDA and SQIVND (reference sequence). The CDR3 loop reads CASLLTDTQYF. The CDR3 DNA reads TGTGCCAGTCTGCTCACAGATACGCAGTATTTT.

The table lists this clonotype with a few counts. The V gene is TRBV7-2, the J gene TRBJ1-3; D unclear. The CDR3 spans 13 residues. In germline, CDR1 is SGHTA, CDR2 FQGNSA. V dropped 8 bases and J dropped 0 bases, with 8 bases sitting between them. The CDR3 reads CASGTNSGNTIYF. Written as DNA, the CDR3 is TGTGCCAGCGGTACTAACTCTGGAAACACCATATATTTT. The full variable domain, completed using reference TRBV7-2 and TRBJ1-3, is GAGVSQSPSNKVTEKGKDVELRCDPISGHTALYWYRQSLGQGLEFLIYFQGNSAPDKSGLPSDRFSAERTGGSVSTLTIQRTQQEDSAVYLCASGTNSGNTIYFGEGSWLTVV.

In its sample, this clonotype was seen many times. The J gene is TRBJ1-5, the V gene TRBV15; D gene uncertain. CDR3 size: 13 residues. The V gene lost 0 bases and the J gene lost 4 bases, with 4 bases spanning the gap. CDR1 and CDR2 (germline): LNHNV, YYDKDF (reference sequence). The CDR3 here is CATSRDQNQPQHF. The CDR3 coding sequence is TGTGCCACCAGCAGAGATCAGAATCAGCCCCAGCATTTT.

This clonotype was seen only a few times. J is TRBJ2-7 and V is TRBV10-3; D is unresolved. V lost 1 base and J lost 6, with 7 bases in between. The CDR3 is made up of 12 amino acids. Germline-derived CDR1 and CDR2 are ENHRY and SYGVKD. CDR3 DNA sequence: TGTGCCATCAGTGAGTGGGGAAGCGAGCAGTACTTC. It encodes CAISEWGSEQYF.

The chain carries TRBV5-6 and TRBJ1-5, with D possibly TRBD1 on 5 matching bases. The germline gives CDR1 SGHDT, CDR2 YYEEEE. The V end was cut by 1 base, the J end by 4 bases, with 12 bases between. The CDR3 sequence is 15 residues long. CDR3 coding DNA: TGTGCCAGCAGCTTGCGACAGACCTTAAATCAGCCCCAGCATTTT. Translation: CASSLRQTLNQPQHF.

The gene calls are TRBV18 and TRBJ1-4; 7 positions agree with TRBD1. The CDR3 is 15 amino acids. V shed 1 base and J 8 bases; nucleotides not matched to a gene: 7. Germline V lookup: CDR1 KGHSH, CDR2 LQKENI. The CDR3 region is CASSPQRDSFEKLFF. Written as DNA, the CDR3 is TGTGCCAGCTCACCACAAAGGGACAGCTTCGAAAAACTGTTTTTT.

This clonotype appeared a few times. V is TRBV20-1 and J is TRBJ1-5; possible D gene TRBD1, 6 bases. The CDR3 runs to 18 residues. Trimming pared 0 bases from V and 1 base from J, leaving 19 bases between. Germline CDR1 reads DFQATT; CDR2 reads SNEGSKA (reference sequence). The chain's CDR3 is CSARDLSARQASNQPQHF. CDR3 DNA: TGCAGTGCTAGAGACTTATCAGCCCGACAGGCAAGCAATCAGCCCCAGCATTTT.

The rearrangement joins TRBV20-1 to TRBJ1-4, with TRBD1 matching 7 bases. Germline CDR1 and CDR2: DFQATT and SNEGSKA (reference sequence). There are 14 residues in the CDR3. Germline trimming cut 6 bases from V and 8 bases from J; bases unmatched to any gene: 12. The CDR3 region is CSAPDRVRGEKLFF. CDR3 DNA: TGCAGTGCACCAGACAGGGTCCGGGGGGAAAAACTGTTTTTT.

This clonotype was found a few times. V and J are TRBV6-2 or TRBV6-3 and TRBJ1-2; the match to TRBD1 covers 8 bases. In germline, CDR1 is MNHEY, CDR2 SVGEGT. The CDR3 covers 13 residues. V was clipped by 0 bases and J by 7 bases; unmatched bases: 1. The chain's CDR3 is CASSYSTGAGYTF. CDR3 bases: TGTGCCAGCAGTTACTCGACAGGGGCTGGCTACACCTTC.

This chain links TRBV7-9 with TRBJ1-1, with no clear D. Germline CDR1 and CDR2: SEHNR and FQNEAQ (reference sequence). The CDR3 extends over 15 amino acids. V was clipped by 3 bases and J by 1 base, with 12 bases between them. The CDR3, as DNA: TGTGCCAGCAGCTTGTGGGTGAGCTCGAACACTGAAGCTTTCTTT. Translated: CASSLWVSSNTEAFF.

A few counts support this clonotype. CDR3 residues: CASTDALPNTGELFF. In nucleotides, the CDR3 is TGTGCCAGCACGGACGCCCTGCCGAACACCGGGGAGCTGTTTTTT. V gene TRBV6-2 or TRBV6-3 combines with J gene TRBJ2-2; no reliable D call. This CDR3 has 15 amino acids. Deletions cut 7 bases from V and 0 bases from J, with 12 bases between. Per the germline V gene, CDR1 is MNHEY and CDR2 is SVGEGT.

V gene TRBV24-1 combines with J gene TRBJ1-4; TRBD1 matches at 8 bases. The CDR3 has 13 residues. The J segment lost 7 bases and the V segment lost 5 bases, leaving 2 bases of the junction unmatched. Germline V lookup: CDR1 KGHDR, CDR2 SFDVKD. The CDR3 DNA is TGTGCCACCAGTGCGGGGACAGGTGAAAAACTGTTTTTT. Protein product: CATSAGTGEKLFF.

The V gene is TRBV2, the J gene TRBJ1-2; D is ambiguous. Trimming took off 2 bases at V and 7 bases at J, with 8 bases between the two ends. Germline V CDR1 and CDR2: SNHLY, FYNNEI. The CDR3 sequence is 12 residues long. In nucleotides, the CDR3 is TGTGCCAGCAGTGAATCCGGGTTTGGCTACACCTTC. It yields the protein CASSESGFGYTF.

This clonotype was found a few times. The chain links TRBV11-2 to TRBJ2-5, with 7 bases lining up with TRBD1. Trimming cost V 5 bases and J 2 bases; bases outside gene matches: 5. In germline, CDR1 is SGHAT, CDR2 FQNNGV. This CDR3 comprises 14 residues. The CDR3 nucleotides read TGTGCCAGCAGCCCGGGACAGCGACAAGAGACCCAGTACTTC. Translating gives CASSPGQRQETQYF.

This clonotype was seen a few times. The rearrangement joins TRBV4-3 to TRBJ1-5; 9 positions match TRBD1. After removal of 2 bases from V and 7 bases from J, the junction contained 9 bases not matched to a gene. CDR1 is LGHNA, CDR2 YSLEER, per germline. The CDR3 is 16 residues long. The CDR3 sequence is CASSQTTGGIPQPQHF. The DNA of the CDR3 is TGCGCCAGCAGCCAAACAACAGGGGGCATACCACAGCCCCAGCATTTT.

This clonotype was seen a few times. The chain combines TRBV7-8 with TRBJ2-2; the D call may be TRBD1 or TRBD2 (5 bases each). This CDR3 comprises 14 residues. Looked up from germline, CDR1 is SGHVS and CDR2 is FQNEAQ. The V end lost 3 bases, the J end lost 4 bases, and 9 bases lay between the germline ends. CDR3 sequence reads: CASSLRGPTGELFF. CDR3 nucleotide sequence: TGTGCCAGCAGCTTGAGGGGCCCCACCGGGGAGCTGTTTTTT. Together with reference TRBV7-8 and TRBJ2-2, the CDR3 gives the full variable domain: GAGVSQSPRYKVAKRGQDVALRCDPISGHVSLFWYQQALGQGPEFLTYFQNEAQLDKSGLPSDRFFAERPEGSVSTLKIQRTQQEDSAVYLCASSLRGPTGELFFGEGSRLTVL.

Note on this clonotype: The junction differs from germline at one of its ends, possibly a read error. This sequence joins TRBV7-3 and TRBJ1-6, with a tentative D call TRBD1 (6 bases). CDR1 SGHTA and CDR2 FQGTGA come from the germline V gene. This CDR3 region has 13 residues. The CDR3, as DNA: TGTGCCAGCAGCGTAACAGGGAACCGGCCCCTCCACTTT. Amino acids: CASSVTGNRPLHF.

This sequence joins TRBV19 and TRBJ1-1; D call uncertain. The CDR3 is made up of 13 amino acids. In germline, CDR1 is LNHDA, CDR2 SQIVND (reference sequence). V gave up 2 bases and J gave up 1 base, with 5 bases separating them. The CDR3 coding sequence is TGTGCCAGTAGTATAATTGGGAACACTGAAGCTTTCTTT. This sequence encodes CASSIIGNTEAFF.

The rearrangement uses TRBV11-3 and TRBJ2-7, with 11 bases identical to TRBD1. With 5 bases clipped from V and 6 bases from J, the junction kept 6 bases outside the gene matches. The length of the CDR3 is 14 residues. Germline V gene data show CDR1 as SGHNT and CDR2 as YENEEA. CDR3 coding DNA: TGTGCCAGCAGCCACGTTGGGACAGGGGGCGAGCAGTACTTC. Its translation is CASSHVGTGGEQYF. The complete variable domain, with remaining parts taken from reference TRBV11-3 and TRBJ2-7, reads EAGVVQSPRYKIIEKKQPVAFWCNPISGHNTLYWYLQNLGQGPELLIRYENEEAVDDSQLPKDRFSAERLKGVDSTLKIQPAELGDSAVYLCASSHVGTGGEQYFGPGTRLTVT.

This clonotype has just a few counts. The rearrangement joins TRBV6-5 to TRBJ1-1; D uncertain. Trimming removed 10 bases from V and 1 base from J, with 13 bases in between. CDR1 is MNHEY, CDR2 SVGAGI, per germline. The CDR3 loop spans 13 amino acids. In nucleotides, the CDR3 is TGTGCCACCCTCCGACGAGGGAACACTGAAGCTTTCTTT. Its translation: CATLRRGNTEAFF.

In DNA form, the CDR3 reads TGTGCCAGCAGTGAATCCCGTGGCCTAAACACTGAAGCTTTCTTT. It specifies CASSESRGLNTEAFF. V and J are TRBV6-1 and TRBJ1-1; D remains ambiguous. Germline CDR1 reads MNHNS; CDR2 reads SASEGT. The CDR3 loop spans 15 amino acids. The V and J ends lost 2 bases and 2 bases respectively, with 12 bases between them.

This clonotype turned up a few times. The chain uses TRBV4-3 and TRBJ1-6; TRBD1 matches at 10 bases. Germline V lookup: CDR1 LGHNA, CDR2 YSLEER. V gave up 0 bases and J gave up 8 bases; unmatched junction bases: 4. This CDR3 comprises 16 residues. The CDR3 DNA reads as TGCGCCAGCAGCCAAGACCTGACAGGGGGCTATTCACCCCTCCACTTT. This sequence encodes CASSQDLTGGYSPLHF.

This clonotype turned up a few times. V is TRBV5-1 and J is TRBJ2-7; weak D call: TRBD2 (5 bases). With 0 bases removed from V and 0 bases from J, the gap between germline ends came to 10 bases. Germline values: CDR1 SGHRS, CDR2 YFSETQ. The CDR3 totals 15 residues. CDR3 bases: TGCGCCAGCAGCTTGGTGGAGGCTACCTCCTACGAGCAGTACGTC. Amino acid sequence: CASSLVEATSYEQYV.

This clonotype was counted a few times. The V gene is TRBV20-1, the J gene TRBJ1-3, with D possibly being TRBD1 (5 bases). Deletions cut 6 bases from V and 0 bases from J, with 12 bases between. There are 14 residues in the CDR3. Germline V gives CDR1 DFQATT, CDR2 SNEGSKA (reference sequence). The CDR3 nucleotides are TGCAGTGCAAATGACAGAAACTCTGGAAACACCATATATTTT. Its protein is CSANDRNSGNTIYF.